The 7 T cell receptor beta chains reported below all come from one sample, sequenced in a study of beta chain features in type 1 diabetes. Every isolated RNA sample was fully reverse transcribed, so sequencing captured expressed TCRB transcripts. Sequencing was performed with immunoSEQ multiplex PCR; in TCRdb, only in-frame clones are kept and a portion is missing. This table holds 900,000 or so clones, 15% to 20% found once. Input material: naive CD4+ T cells from blood. These receptors were obtained from a woman between 18 and 30 years old in good health.

The chain couples TRBV6-6 to TRBJ2-5, with 9 bases lining up with TRBD1. Germline values: CDR1 MNHNY, CDR2 SVGAGI (reference sequence). With 1 base clipped from V and 4 bases from J, the junction kept 4 bases outside the gene matches. The CDR3 sequence is 15 residues long. CDR3 coding DNA: TGTGCCAGCAGTTACTTCGGGACAGGGAGAGAGACCCAGTACTTC. As protein: CASSYFGTGRETQYF.

This clone was picked up a small number of times. This chain connects TRBV7-2 to TRBJ2-4, with 9 bases that match TRBD2. The germline V gene has CDR1 SGHTA and CDR2 FQGNSA. The ends lost 4 bases at V and 8 bases at J; junction bases unmatched: 9. The CDR3 length is 15 residues. CDR3 sequence reads: CASSSVSGRHYIQYF. The CDR3 DNA follows: TGTGCCAGCAGCTCGGTTAGCGGGAGACATTACATTCAGTACTTC.

This sequence joins TRBV5-1 and TRBJ2-2; TRBD1 aligns across 9 bases. V shed 4 bases, J shed 8 bases, and the junction held 6 bases outside the gene matches. This CDR3 is 14 amino acids long. In germline, CDR1 is SGHRS, CDR2 YFSETQ. CDR3: CASSPGQGGGELFF. In DNA form, the CDR3 reads TGCGCCAGCAGCCCGGGACAGGGTGGAGGGGAGCTGTTTTTT.

V usage is TRBV9 and J usage is TRBJ2-2; D is ambiguous. Trimming left V 3 bases short and J 3 bases short, with 18 bases between. CDR1 SGDLS and CDR2 YYNGEE come from the germline V gene. The CDR3 has 17 amino acids. CDR3 residues: CASSGHPGRWDTGELFF. The CDR3 DNA reads TGTGCCAGCAGCGGGCACCCGGGCCGATGGGACACCGGGGAGCTGTTTTTT.

The CDR3 coding sequence is TGTGCCAGCAGACTAGCGGGAGCCAATGAGCAGTTCTTC. Translated, it gives CASRLAGANEQFF. J is TRBJ2-1 and V is TRBV7-2; 11 nucleotides align to TRBD2. This CDR3 has 13 amino acids. J lost 6 bases, V lost 6 bases, and 1 base had no gene match. Germline CDR1 SGHTA, CDR2 FQGNSA.

The chain couples TRBV10-3 to TRBJ2-1; no firm D call. Germline CDR1 and CDR2: ENHRY and SYGVKD. V dropped 0 bases and J dropped 4 bases, with 4 bases sitting between them. The CDR3 has 13 amino acids. This CDR3 is CAISESPYNEQFF. The CDR3 nucleotides are TGTGCCATCAGTGAGTCCCCTTACAATGAGCAGTTCTTC.

Only a few counts were recorded for this clone. The rearrangement uses TRBV19 and TRBJ2-7; 9 bases are shared with TRBD1. Per germline, CDR1 LNHDA and CDR2 SQIVND (reference sequence). V dropped 2 bases and J dropped 1; count of bases not matched to a gene: 6. The CDR3 contains 16 residues. The CDR3 loop is CASSITVGQGSYEQYF. CDR3 bases: TGTGCCAGTAGTATAACGGTGGGACAGGGATCCTACGAGCAGTACTTC.